This T cell receptor (beta chain) stems from a study of blood T cell repertoires in COVID-19. Overall study context: T cells, B-cell-depleted T cells, or PBMCs supplied cDNA or gDNA.

With V trimmed by 2 bases and J by 5 bases, 7 bases remained unmatched. The CDR3 has 17 amino acids. Germline CDR1 and CDR2: SGHTA and FQGNSA. The repertoire was sequenced with immunoSEQ multiplex PCR; TCRdb's copy has only in-frame clones and lacks some. The table has a few hundred thousand clones, around 90% seen once; the top ten hold over 5.5%. The specimen sequenced was peripheral blood. This sequence was found in a woman aged 45-65 years with COVID-19, enrolled during active disease. The chain uses TRBV7-2 and TRBJ1-6; 9 bases map to TRBD1. Here the CDR3 DNA reads TGTGCCAGCAGCTTAAGGATCAGGACAGGGGATAATTCACCCCTCCACTTT. It yields the protein CASSLRIRTGDNSPLHF.